Presented here are 4 T cell receptor beta chains from one specimen sequenced in a study of shared clonotypes between healthy human individuals. Some clones are missing from TCRdb's copy, which holds only in-frame ones; the method was immunoSEQ multiplex PCR. Of 1.5 million to 2.5 million clones detected, just under 95% appear once; the ten largest clones hold around 1.2%. Cells designated naive CD8 were CD45RO-negative and were positively selected for CCR7, with terminally differentiated effector memory CD45RA+ cells excluded. The sample consisted of naive CD8+ T cells sorted from blood. Every receptor here comes from a young man in good health.

This chain uses TRBV5-1 with TRBJ1-2; D remains ambiguous. Trimming left V 5 bases short and J 0 bases short, with 8 bases between. Germline values: CDR1 SGHRS, CDR2 YFSETQ. This CDR3 comprises 13 residues. CDR3 DNA: TGCGCCAGCAGGCCGGGGACTAACTATGGCTACACCTTC. This encodes CASRPGTNYGYTF.

The rearrangement uses TRBV19 and TRBJ1-2; D is ambiguous. Trimming removed 10 bases from V and 3 bases from J, with 12 bases in between. The CDR3 extends over 12 amino acids. Looked up from germline, CDR1 is LNHDA and CDR2 is SQIVND (reference sequence). In DNA, the CDR3 is TGTGCCATCCTTGGGGATCACTATGGCTACACCTTC. Its protein is CAILGDHYGYTF.

V usage is TRBV18 and J usage is TRBJ2-1; 7 nucleotides line up with TRBD2. V trimming: 7 bases; J trimming: 0 bases; junction bases outside the gene matches: 24. The CDR3 sequence is 21 residues long. CDR1 is KGHSH and CDR2 is LQKENI in the germline V gene. The CDR3 coding sequence is TGTGCCAGCTTACGACCCTCGGGAGGTATTCGCGGCTCTTACTCCTACAATGAGCAGTTCTTC. Amino acids: CASLRPSGGIRGSYSYNEQFF.

A single count supports this clone. The same CDR3 also results from other DNA sequences found in this sample. The V call is TRBV5-1, the J call TRBJ2-3; D not resolved. With 2 bases removed from V and 4 bases from J, the gap between germline ends came to 5 bases. The germline V gene encodes CDR1 SGHRS and CDR2 YFSETQ. This CDR3 is 12 amino acids long. Written as DNA, the CDR3 is TGCGCCAGCAGCTTCTCCTCAGATACGCAGTATTTT. This gives the protein CASSFSSDTQYF.